This TCR beta chain appears in the sequencing data of a study of T cell changes during pregnancy in multiple sclerosis. Repertoires were generated with immunoSEQ multiplex PCR, while TCRdb's copy carries only in-frame clones and drops some. The sample carries some 40,000 clones, about 94% recorded once. This sequence originates from a female donor with multiple sclerosis, enrolled in a pregnancy study. Specimen: CD4+ T cells from peripheral blood mononuclear cells, collected after pregnancy.

CDR3 region: CASSVYPTAGLLYNEQFF. The CDR3 DNA reads TGTGCCAGCAGCGTTTACCCGACCGCGGGACTACTCTACAATGAGCAGTTCTTC. This chain joins TRBV9 and TRBJ2-1; TRBD2 matches 7 bases. Germline V lookup: CDR1 SGDLS, CDR2 YYNGEE. V dropped 2 bases and J dropped 3; count of bases not matched to a gene: 14. There are 18 residues in the CDR3. The variable domain in full, completed from reference TRBV9 and TRBJ2-1, reads DSGVTQTPKHLITATGQRVTLRCSPRSGDLSVYWYQQSLDQGLQFLIQYYNGEERAKGNILERFSAQQFPDLHSELNLSSLELGDSALYFCASSVYPTAGLLYNEQFFGPGTRLTVL.